Following are 12 T cell receptor beta chains from one sample sequenced in a study of T cell repertoires in cytomegalovirus infection. Their recognized antigens are unknown. From the reads, TCRdb called clonotypes with MiXCR, one entry per CDR3 protein. Counted here are more than 40,000 distinct CDR3 sequences, roughly 22% occurring once; the ten biggest clones make up around 90%. The material was CD8+ T cells from cultured PBMCs, obtained from culture after CMV antigen stimulation. The receptors here all came from a human donor in good health (CMV status not recorded). Some clones in this sample may be carry-over from other donors' samples.

The V and J genes are TRBV19 and TRBJ2-1; D gene uncertain. Trimming stripped 7 bases from V and 3 bases from J, with 16 bases between. This CDR3 comprises 15 residues. The V gene's germline CDR1 is LNHDA and CDR2 SQIVND (reference sequence). The chain's CDR3 is CASTNRLRSYNEQFF. CDR3 bases: TGTGCCAGTACCAACCGGCTGCGAAGCTACAATGAGCAGTTCTTC.

This chain joins TRBV7-2 and TRBJ2-5; D is ambiguous. This CDR3 contains 14 residues. Germline CDR1 and CDR2: SGHTA and FQGNSA. Trimming took off 3 bases at V and 5 bases at J, with 13 bases between the two ends. The CDR3 region is CASSFGQPWETQYF. The CDR3 DNA sequence: TGTGCCAGCAGCTTTGGGCAGCCATGGGAGACCCAGTACTTC.

This clonotype appeared many times. The J gene is TRBJ2-2, the V gene TRBV12-3 or TRBV12-4; D possibly corresponds to TRBD2 (7 bases). There are 14 residues in the CDR3. V lost 6 bases, J lost 3 bases, and 11 bases lay in between. CDR3 nucleotide sequence: TGTGCCAGCAGAGGGGGGGGGTACACCGGGGAGCTGTTTTTT. Amino acids: CASRGGGYTGELFF.

This chain connects TRBV7-7 to TRBJ2-7; 11 bases are shared with TRBD1. After removal of 8 bases from V and 5 bases from J, the junction contained 5 bases not matched to a gene. This CDR3 is 13 amino acids long. Germline CDR1 and CDR2: SSHAT and FNYEAQ (reference sequence). The chain's CDR3 is CASSRDRGNEQYF. DNA of the CDR3: TGTGCCAGCTCCAGGGACAGGGGGAACGAGCAGTACTTC.

This clonotype has more than one count but fewer than ten. The chain is built from TRBV11-1 and TRBJ2-7, with 11 bases that match TRBD2. CDR1 and CDR2 from the germline V gene are SGHAT and FQDESV (reference sequence). This CDR3 spans 15 amino acids. V dropped 8 bases and J dropped 2; count of bases not matched to a gene: 8. The CDR3 coding sequence is TGTGCCAGCGCGGTCGGGACTAGCGGTACCTACGAGCAGTACTTC. Protein sequence: CASAVGTSGTYEQYF.

The genes are TRBV6-2 or TRBV6-3 and TRBJ1-4; 10 nucleotides agree with TRBD1. Germline V gives CDR1 MNHEY, CDR2 SVGEGT. Losses at the gene ends were 8 bases for V and 9 bases for J; bases not matched to a gene: 6. The CDR3 runs to 13 residues. The DNA for the CDR3 is TGTGCCAGCGGGGACAGGGGAGCGAAAAAACTGTTTTTT. Protein sequence: CASGDRGAKKLFF.

This clonotype turned up a few times. V is TRBV19 and J is TRBJ2-5, with a weak D call TRBD2 (5 bases). This CDR3 region has 14 residues. Trimming shortened V by 0 bases and J by 4 bases, and 9 bases separated the two germline ends. Germline CDR1 and CDR2: LNHDA and SQIVND (reference sequence). CDR3 residues: CASSIEGRGETQYF. The DNA of the CDR3 is TGTGCCAGTAGTATAGAGGGTCGGGGAGAGACCCAGTACTTC.

The rearrangement uses TRBV7-6 and TRBJ2-1; TRBD2 aligns across 7 bases. Per germline, CDR1 SGHVS and CDR2 FNYEAQ. The CDR3 extends over 15 amino acids. Losses at the gene ends were 0 bases for V and 4 bases for J; bases not matched to a gene: 3. The chain's CDR3 is CASSLAWGGYNEQFF. The CDR3 DNA reads as TGTGCCAGCAGCTTAGCCTGGGGGGGGTACAATGAGCAGTTCTTC.

This clonotype was seen a handful of times. The V gene is TRBV19, the J gene TRBJ2-1; TRBD2 might be the D (6 bases). V gave up 9 bases and J gave up 4 bases, with 13 bases separating them. There are 13 residues in the CDR3. The germline V gene has CDR1 LNHDA and CDR2 SQIVND (reference sequence). DNA for the CDR3: TGTGCCAGCGATCCCGGGACTTACAATGAGCAGTTCTTC. This gives the protein CASDPGTYNEQFF.

This clonotype has a handful of counts. The V and J genes are TRBV6-6 and TRBJ2-6; D is unclear. Germline lookup yields CDR1 MNHNY and CDR2 SVGAGI (reference sequence). Deletions cut 6 bases from V and 0 bases from J, with 9 bases between. The CDR3 is made up of 15 amino acids. CDR3 protein: CASSHLYSGANVLTF. CDR3 sequence (DNA): TGTGCCAGCAGCCACCTTTACTCTGGGGCCAACGTCCTGACTTTC.

This clonotype was seen at least ten times. This chain's CDR3 is CASSPGDSYEAFF. The CDR3, as DNA: TGTGCCAGCAGCCCCGGGGACAGCTATGAAGCTTTCTTT. V is TRBV6-2 or TRBV6-3 and J is TRBJ1-1, with 7 bases that match TRBD1. J was trimmed by 7 bases and V by 6 bases; bases with no gene match: 8. The CDR3 has 13 amino acids. Germline values: CDR1 MNHEY, CDR2 SVGEGT.

This chain links TRBV27 with TRBJ2-3, with D tentatively TRBD1 or TRBD2 (5 bases each). Trimming took off 3 bases at V and 1 base at J, with 8 bases between the two ends. Germline loops: CDR1 MNHEY, CDR2 SMNVEV (reference sequence). The CDR3 is made up of 14 amino acids. CDR3: CASSFLGGTDTQYF. CDR3 DNA: TGTGCCAGCAGTTTTCTGGGGGGCACAGATACGCAGTATTTT.